These 17 T cell receptor beta chains originate from one sample sequenced in a study of Ad26.COV2.S vaccination and SARS-CoV-2 variants listed by TCRdb under 2021. The library was made by the immunoSEQ multiplex PCR assay. TCRdb retrieved this table from immuneACCESS and kept in-frame rearrangements only. Not all clones are present; in checked studies, unresolved V genes account for under half, and no reason is known for the remainder. This sample lists roughly 400,000 clones; roughly 90% were detected once. The ten top clones hold 1.5% to 2% of the sample. Interpreted using the paper, the treatment or condition label stands for: approximately 18 received Ad26.COV2.S at low or high dose, single or two shots; several received placebo; per-sample allocation not given. Repertoires of vaccine and placebo recipients were sequenced from samples taken on day 63 after the first injection. Here the sequenced sample was peripheral blood, taken in a trial of Ad26.COV2.S vaccine versus placebo. Receptor source: a person aged 18-60 years who received the Ad26.COV2.S COVID-19 vaccine or a placebo.

The chain joins TRBV9 to TRBJ2-7; D is unclear. Trimming stripped 0 bases from V and 2 bases from J, with 15 bases between. The CDR3 contains 16 residues. Germline V gives CDR1 SGDLS, CDR2 YYNGEE. CDR3 in DNA: TGTGCCAGCAGCGTAGGTATTCCCAGAAGTCCCTACGAGCAGTACTTC. Protein: CASSVGIPRSPYEQYF. Together with reference TRBV9 and TRBJ2-7, the CDR3 gives the full variable domain: DSGVTQTPKHLITATGQRVTLRCSPRSGDLSVYWYQQSLDQGLQFLIQYYNGEERAKGNILERFSAQQFPDLHSELNLSSLELGDSALYFCASSVGIPRSPYEQYFGPGTRLTVT.

The rearrangement links TRBV7-3 to TRBJ1-1; possible D gene TRBD1, 6 bases. The CDR3 is 14 residues long. Germline V lookup: CDR1 SGHTA, CDR2 FQGTGA. Trimming removed 4 bases at V and 7 bases at J, with 16 bases between. This CDR3 is CASSSQEGGHEAFF. In DNA, the CDR3 is TGTGCCAGCAGCTCCCAAGAAGGGGGACATGAAGCTTTCTTT.

This chain links TRBV5-1 with TRBJ1-2; D is uncertain. Germline CDR1 and CDR2: SGHRS and YFSETQ. The length of the CDR3 is 14 residues. Between the trimmed V and J ends, which lost 2 bases and 4 bases, there was a span of 12 bases. CDR3 sequence reads: CASSLMRVGYGYTF. The CDR3 DNA follows: TGCGCCAGCAGCTTAATGAGGGTGGGCTATGGCTACACCTTC.

The V call is TRBV6-2 or TRBV6-3, the J call TRBJ1-6, with D perhaps matching TRBD1 (5 bases). The CDR3 is 15 residues long. Germline V gives CDR1 MNHEY, CDR2 SVGEGT. V gave up 2 bases and J gave up 5 bases, with 10 bases separating them. This CDR3 reads CASSYLGHDNSPLHF. The DNA for the CDR3 is TGTGCCAGCAGTTACCTCGGACATGATAATTCACCCCTCCACTTT.

In DNA form, the CDR3 reads TGTGCCAGCAGTTACCGGGGGGCGCAATCACCCCTCCACTTT. This sequence encodes CASSYRGAQSPLHF. V and J are TRBV6-5 and TRBJ1-6, with D possibly TRBD1 on 6 matching bases. The CDR3 length is 14 residues. CDR1 MNHEY and CDR2 SVGAGI come from the germline V gene. The ends were cut back, 2 bases at V and 10 bases at J, with 12 bases in the middle.

This clone occurred many times. V usage is TRBV9 and J usage is TRBJ2-7; 10 nucleotides align to TRBD2. CDR1 and CDR2 from the germline V gene are SGDLS and YYNGEE. The CDR3 sequence is 16 residues long. J gave up 5 bases and V 0 bases, and 8 bases lay outside the gene matches. The CDR3 protein is CASSVADSGRRDEQYF. CDR3 sequence (DNA): TGTGCCAGCAGCGTAGCTGATAGCGGGAGGAGAGACGAGCAGTACTTC.

Details on this clone: The identical CDR3 is also encoded by other nucleotide sequences in the sample. The CDR3, as DNA: TGTGCCAGCAGCCAAGCAAGCTACGAGCAGTACTTC. Its protein product is CASSQASYEQYF. The genes are TRBV3-1 (or the pseudogene TRBV3-2) and TRBJ2-7; D is undetermined. The V gene's germline CDR1 is LGHDT and CDR2 YNNKEL (reference sequence). The CDR3 spans 12 residues. V was shortened by 1 base and J by 3 bases, with 4 bases between the two germline ends.

The chain employs TRBV5-1 and TRBJ1-1; no firm D call. The germline gives CDR1 SGHRS, CDR2 YFSETQ. V gave up 3 bases and J gave up 0 bases, with 9 bases separating them. The CDR3 length is 14 residues. Here the CDR3 DNA reads TGCGCCAGCAGCTGGGGAGCAGTGAACACTGAAGCTTTCTTT. Translation gives CASSWGAVNTEAFF.

Note on this clone: Other DNA sequences in the same sample also yield this CDR3. The chain joins TRBV5-1 to TRBJ2-1; TRBD1 matches at 7 bases. The CDR3 has 15 amino acids. The V gene end was trimmed by 2 bases and the J gene end by 0 bases; junction bases not matched to a gene: 2. Germline V CDR1 and CDR2: SGHRS, YFSETQ. The CDR3 region has the DNA TGCGCCAGCAGCTTAGGGGACAGCTCCTACAATGAGCAGTTCTTC. Translating gives CASSLGDSSYNEQFF.

The V call is TRBV28, the J call TRBJ1-5; no reliable D call. Germline CDR1 is MDHEN and CDR2 is SYDVKM. Trimming removed 2 bases at V and 7 bases at J, with 6 bases between. CDR3 size: 12 residues. CDR3 DNA: TGTGCCAGCAGTTTACCGCCCCAGCCCCAGCATTTT. Its translation: CASSLPPQPQHF.

This sequence joins TRBV18 and TRBJ1-2; D is ambiguous. CDR1 and CDR2 from the germline V gene are KGHSH and LQKENI. The CDR3 length is 16 residues. Trimming shortened V by 4 bases and J by 0 bases, and 15 bases separated the two germline ends. The CDR3 loop is CASSHRAGSTNYGYTF. The CDR3, as DNA: TGTGCCAGCTCACACCGCGCGGGGAGCACTAACTATGGCTACACCTTC.

J is TRBJ1-2 and V is TRBV28; TRBD1 aligns across 7 bases. Germline V gives CDR1 MDHEN, CDR2 SYDVKM. The CDR3 is made up of 16 amino acids. The V gene end was trimmed by 3 bases and the J gene end by 5 bases; junction bases not matched to a gene: 12. In DNA, the CDR3 is TGTGCCAGCAGTTTCGATATGTCCGGGACAGCGTATGGCTACACCTTC. Translation gives CASSFDMSGTAYGYTF.

The chain combines TRBV11-3 with TRBJ1-5; TRBD1 might be the D (6 bases). The CDR3 loop spans 13 amino acids. Germline CDR1 SGHNT, CDR2 YENEEA. The germline V and J ends were trimmed by 5 bases and 4 bases, with 9 bases remaining between them. Written as DNA, the CDR3 is TGTGCCAGCAGCACCGACAGGAATCAGCCCCAGCATTTT. It encodes CASSTDRNQPQHF. Combining the CDR3 with reference TRBV11-3 and TRBJ1-5 gives the whole variable domain EAGVVQSPRYKIIEKKQPVAFWCNPISGHNTLYWYLQNLGQGPELLIRYENEEAVDDSQLPKDRFSAERLKGVDSTLKIQPAELGDSAVYLCASSTDRNQPQHFGDGTRLSIL.

This sequence joins TRBV20-1 and TRBJ2-7; TRBD2 aligns across 8 bases. This CDR3 contains 16 residues. V dropped 3 bases and J dropped 2; count of bases not matched to a gene: 12. Germline-derived CDR1 and CDR2 are DFQATT and SNEGSKA (reference sequence). As DNA, the CDR3 is TGCAGTGCTAGTCGCCGGGAAGCGGGAGTTCCCTACGAGCAGTACTTC. Amino acid sequence: CSASRREAGVPYEQYF.

This rearrangement joins TRBV7-2 to TRBJ2-7; no definite D call. This CDR3 has 15 residues. With 1 base removed from V and 6 bases from J, the gap between germline ends came to 16 bases. Germline V gene sequence: CDR1 SGHTA, CDR2 FQGNSA. CDR3 sequence reads: CASSLDRNPTGEQYF. The CDR3 region has the DNA TGTGCCAGCAGCTTAGATAGGAACCCTACGGGCGAGCAGTACTTC.

This clone was observed a single time. This CDR3 is CASSPSYGYTF. Written as DNA, the CDR3 is TGTGCCAGCAGCCCAAGCTATGGCTACACCTTC. The V and J genes are TRBV6-2 or TRBV6-3 and TRBJ1-2; D uncertain. The V end was cut by 6 bases, the J end by 4 bases, with 6 bases between. The CDR3 covers 11 residues. CDR1 MNHEY and CDR2 SVGEGT come from the germline V gene.

The chain combines TRBV9 with TRBJ2-5; D unresolved. This CDR3 region has 15 residues. Trimming pared 0 bases from V and 0 bases from J, leaving 9 bases between. CDR1 is SGDLS, CDR2 YYNGEE, per germline. The CDR3 here is CASSVGTAYQETQYF. CDR3 DNA sequence: TGTGCCAGCAGCGTAGGGACCGCGTACCAAGAGACCCAGTACTTC.